One sample yielded the 14 T cell receptor beta chains listed below, sequenced in a study of blood T cell repertoires in COVID-19. Repertoires were generated with immunoSEQ multiplex PCR, while TCRdb's copy carries only in-frame clones and drops some. The repertoire holds 55,000 to 70,000 clones, with 87% as singletons. Sample: peripheral blood. These TCRs come from a man in his sixties with acute or convalescent COVID-19.

CDR3 nucleotides: TGTGCCAGCAGCCCCGGGGGCTACGAGCAGTACTTC. Protein: CASSPGGYEQYF. V is TRBV7-6 and J is TRBJ2-7, with a weak D call TRBD2 (6 bases). This CDR3 contains 12 residues. Germline V gene data show CDR1 as SGHVS and CDR2 as FNYEAQ. Trimming left V 5 bases short and J 3 bases short, with 8 bases between.

This sequence joins TRBV4-3 and TRBJ2-1; 9 nucleotides agree with TRBD2. Germline-derived CDR1 and CDR2 are LGHNA and YSLEER. With 3 bases clipped from V and 10 bases from J, the junction kept 1 base outside the gene matches. CDR3 size: 12 residues. CDR3 residues: CASSHSGGEQFF. The CDR3 DNA reads as TGCGCCAGCAGCCACAGCGGGGGGGAGCAGTTCTTC.

This clone was seen more than once but under ten times. The V call is TRBV2, the J call TRBJ2-5; TRBD1 might be the D (5 bases). Germline lookup yields CDR1 SNHLY and CDR2 FYNNEI. This CDR3 region has 15 residues. The V end was cut by 1 base, the J end by 5 bases, with 14 bases between. The CDR3 protein is CASSEGDSPRETQYF. CDR3 coding DNA: TGTGCCAGCAGTGAAGGCGACAGTCCCCGGGAGACCCAGTACTTC.

The rearrangement links TRBV5-6 to TRBJ1-2; D is unclear. Trimming removed 1 base from V and 0 bases from J, with 7 bases in between. CDR1 and CDR2 from the germline V gene are SGHDT and YYEEEE. The CDR3 is 14 residues long. CDR3 sequence reads: CASSLRRTNYGYTF. CDR3 DNA: TGTGCCAGCAGCTTGCGGAGGACTAACTATGGCTACACCTTC.

Details on this clone: The germline gene is not matched at one end of the junction; a read error may be the cause. The rearrangement joins TRBV6-5 to TRBJ2-7, with 9 bases aligning to TRBD1. Looked up from germline, CDR1 is MNHEY and CDR2 is SVGAGI. This CDR3 contains 15 residues. The DNA of the CDR3 is TGTGCCAGCAGCTACTCAGGGACAGGGCTCTACGAGCAGTACTTC. This codes for CASSYSGTGLYEQYF.

The chain carries TRBV5-6 and TRBJ2-3; D call uncertain. This CDR3 spans 14 amino acids. CDR1 is SGHDT, CDR2 YYEEEE, per germline. Trimming pared 0 bases from V and 0 bases from J, leaving 5 bases between. CDR3: CASSLGTSTDTQYF. The CDR3 bases are TGTGCCAGCAGCTTGGGTACTAGCACAGATACGCAGTATTTT.

The chain uses TRBV19 and TRBJ2-7, with 8 nucleotides matching TRBD1. Looked up from germline, CDR1 is LNHDA and CDR2 is SQIVND (reference sequence). V dropped 5 bases and J dropped 5; count of bases not matched to a gene: 8. The CDR3 loop spans 14 amino acids. CDR3 loop: CASSFRDRRDEQYF. The CDR3 DNA reads as TGTGCCAGTAGTTTTCGGGACAGGCGGGACGAGCAGTACTTC.

V and J are TRBV19 and TRBJ1-2, with a weak D call TRBD1 (5 bases). This CDR3 has 15 residues. Germline V gene sequence: CDR1 LNHDA, CDR2 SQIVND (reference sequence). Trimming shortened V by 4 bases and J by 5 bases, and 17 bases separated the two germline ends. The CDR3 loop is CASSSHQQATYGYTF. CDR3 sequence (DNA): TGTGCCAGTAGTAGCCATCAACAGGCGACATATGGCTACACCTTC.

V and J are TRBV3-1 (or the pseudogene TRBV3-2) and TRBJ2-3, with 10 bases identical to TRBD2. Germline loops: CDR1 LGHDT, CDR2 YNNKEL (reference sequence). CDR3 length: 16 residues. V gave up 7 bases and J gave up 0 bases; unmatched junction bases: 7. This CDR3 reads CASKTGTSESTDTQYF. CDR3 coding DNA: TGTGCCAGCAAAACCGGGACTAGCGAAAGCACAGATACGCAGTATTTT.

The chain couples TRBV24-1 to TRBJ2-3; a possible D gene is TRBD2 (5 bases). The V gene's germline CDR1 is KGHDR and CDR2 SFDVKD. V was clipped by 3 bases and J by 8 bases, with 14 bases between them. The CDR3 is made up of 14 amino acids. The CDR3 reads CATSDKFGEFTQYF. For the CDR3, the DNA is TGTGCCACCAGTGATAAGTTTGGGGAGTTTACGCAGTATTTT.

V is TRBV4-3 and J is TRBJ2-2, with 13 bases aligning to TRBD2. J lost 3 bases, V lost 5 bases, and 6 bases had no gene match. Per germline, CDR1 LGHNA and CDR2 YSLEER. The CDR3 totals 17 residues. The CDR3 bases are TGCGCCAGCAGCTTTACTAGCGGGGGGGCCCACACCGGGGAGCTGTTTTTT. It codes for CASSFTSGGAHTGELFF.

The chain links TRBV19 to TRBJ2-2; TRBD1 might be the D (6 bases). The V end was cut by 2 bases, the J end by 4 bases, with 11 bases between. This CDR3 is built from 15 residues. The germline CDR1 and CDR2 sequences are LNHDA and SQIVND (reference sequence). DNA of the CDR3: TGTGCCAGTAGTATAATAGGGGGAAGCACCGGGGAGCTGTTTTTT. Translation: CASSIIGGSTGELFF.

This clone has just one count. The chain joins TRBV6-2 or TRBV6-3 to TRBJ1-3, with D perhaps TRBD1 (6 bases). The CDR3 spans 15 residues. Germline V gene sequence: CDR1 MNHEY, CDR2 SVGEGT. V was trimmed by 2 bases and J by 4 bases, leaving 12 bases between them. The CDR3 sequence: CASSYGRGPGNTIYF. Written as DNA, the CDR3 is TGTGCCAGCAGTTACGGCAGGGGCCCCGGAAACACCATATATTTT.

This clone was recorded once. The genes are TRBV27 and TRBJ1-1; TRBD1 matches at 9 bases. J gave up 7 bases and V 5 bases, and 14 bases lay outside the gene matches. The CDR3 has 16 amino acids. Germline V gives CDR1 MNHEY, CDR2 SMNVEV (reference sequence). Here the CDR3 DNA reads TGTGCCAGCAGTACCTACAGGGGGCGCGTTATGGGTGAAGCTTTCTTT. Protein: CASSTYRGRVMGEAFF.